Each of the 13 T cell receptor beta chains below was sequenced from the same sample in a study of blood T cell repertoires in COVID-19. Using immunoSEQ multiplex PCR, the repertoire was profiled, and TCRdb retains in-frame clones only, with some absent. The sample shows about 74,000 clones, 70% to 90% of them seen only once. The specimen sequenced was peripheral blood. Receptors were obtained from a man in his sixties or seventies with acute or convalescent COVID-19.

For this clone: This sample includes further DNA sequences coding for the same CDR3. The chain links TRBV5-1 to TRBJ2-1, with 8 bases lining up with TRBD2. V dropped 4 bases and J dropped 4; count of bases not matched to a gene: 10. This CDR3 is 16 amino acids long. CDR1 and CDR2 (germline): SGHRS, YFSETQ. The DNA for the CDR3 is TGCGCCAGCAGCGGCCCGGGGGGGGGCGGGTACAATGAGCAGTTCTTC. Protein: CASSGPGGGGYNEQFF.

This clone was seen more than once but under ten times. The CDR3 sequence is CASSQARQLNTEAFF. As DNA, the CDR3 is TGTGCCAGCAGCCAAGCACGACAGCTGAACACTGAAGCTTTCTTT. The V call is TRBV3-1 (or the pseudogene TRBV3-2), the J call TRBJ1-1, with D maybe TRBD1 (5 bases). The CDR3 has 15 amino acids. Germline-derived CDR1 and CDR2 are LGHDT and YNNKEL (reference sequence). V was pared by 1 base and J by 0 bases, with 9 bases between.

This chain uses TRBV9 with TRBJ2-3; tentative D call: TRBD1 (5 bases). The CDR3 is made up of 14 amino acids. Germline CDR1 and CDR2: SGDLS and YYNGEE. Trimming pared 4 bases from V and 3 bases from J, leaving 12 bases between. The CDR3 DNA reads as TGTGCCAGCAGCCCCCAGACAGCTACAGATACGCAGTATTTT. It codes for CASSPQTATDTQYF.

The chain combines TRBV28 with TRBJ1-5; no firm D call. The CDR3 is made up of 13 amino acids. Deletions cut 1 base from V and 7 bases from J, with 8 bases between. The germline gives CDR1 MDHEN, CDR2 SYDVKM. The CDR3 loop reads CASSLLGSQPQHF. Here the CDR3 DNA reads TGTGCCAGCAGTTTATTAGGGAGCCAGCCCCAGCATTTT.

CDR3: CASSPTSTDTQYF. CDR3 in DNA: TGCGCCAGCAGCCCGACAAGCACAGATACGCAGTATTTT. This chain uses TRBV5-1 with TRBJ2-3; D call uncertain. The CDR3 extends over 13 amino acids. The ends were cut back, 4 bases at V and 0 bases at J, with 6 bases in the middle. Germline CDR1 is SGHRS and CDR2 is YFSETQ.

The chain carries TRBV4-3 and TRBJ1-2, with 8 nucleotides matching TRBD1. The CDR3 contains 15 residues. Germline assignment: CDR1 LGHNA and CDR2 YSLEER. With V trimmed by 0 bases and J by 4 bases, 4 bases remained unmatched. Here the CDR3 DNA reads TGCGCCAGCAGCCAAGAACCGACAGGGGTCTATGGCTACACCTTC. Protein product: CASSQEPTGVYGYTF.

The V call is TRBV27, the J call TRBJ2-3, with 8 bases lining up with TRBD2. Unmatched junction bases numbered 2, after V lost 0 bases and J lost 0 bases. CDR1 and CDR2 (germline): MNHEY, SMNVEV (reference sequence). The CDR3 loop spans 16 amino acids. The DNA of the CDR3 is TGTGCCAGCAGTTTATCTCGCGGGAGGAGCACAGATACGCAGTATTTT. As protein: CASSLSRGRSTDTQYF.

V is TRBV19 and J is TRBJ1-2, with 8 bases identical to TRBD1. CDR3 length: 13 residues. V dropped 5 bases and J dropped 4; count of bases not matched to a gene: 3. Looked up from germline, CDR1 is LNHDA and CDR2 is SQIVND (reference sequence). CDR3 loop: CASSRQGTYGYTF. In DNA form, the CDR3 reads TGTGCCAGTAGTCGACAGGGGACCTATGGCTACACCTTC. The entire variable domain, with the rest obtained from reference TRBV19 and TRBJ1-2, is as follows: DGGITQSPKYLFRKEGQNVTLSCEQNLNHDAMYWYRQDPGQGLRLIYYSQIVNDFQKGDIAEGYSVSREKKESFPLTVTSAQKNPTAFYLCASSRQGTYGYTFGSGTRLTVV.

This clone appeared a few times. The rearrangement joins TRBV7-9 to TRBJ2-1; the match to TRBD2 covers 8 bases. Looked up from germline, CDR1 is SEHNR and CDR2 is FQNEAQ (reference sequence). After removal of 5 bases from V and 8 bases from J, the junction contained 17 bases not matched to a gene. The CDR3 runs 17 residues. CDR3 coding DNA: TGTGCCAGCAGCCCCCCGATGGGGGGACTAGAAATCTATGAGCAGTTCTTC. Its translation is CASSPPMGGLEIYEQFF.

The chain links TRBV5-6 to TRBJ1-2; TRBD1 matches at 8 bases. This CDR3 region has 13 residues. V gave up 4 bases and J gave up 7 bases; unmatched junction bases: 6. Per the germline V gene, CDR1 is SGHDT and CDR2 is YYEEEE. This CDR3 is CASSPWTGSGYTF. In DNA form, the CDR3 reads TGTGCCAGCAGCCCCTGGACAGGGAGTGGCTACACCTTC.

This chain connects TRBV6-5 to TRBJ2-1, with 10 bases fitting TRBD1. This CDR3 spans 14 amino acids. The J segment lost 3 bases and the V segment lost 6 bases, leaving 2 bases of the junction unmatched. Germline CDR1 MNHEY, CDR2 SVGAGI. CDR3 sequence reads: CASSRDRGYNEQFF. Written as DNA, the CDR3 is TGTGCCAGCAGCCGGGACAGGGGCTACAATGAGCAGTTCTTC.

With respect to this clone: Other DNA sequences from this sample encode an identical CDR3 as well. The rearrangement joins TRBV19 to TRBJ1-1; D is perhaps TRBD1 (5 bases). The V and J ends lost 1 base and 5 bases respectively, with 14 bases between them. The CDR3 consists of 15 residues. CDR1 LNHDA and CDR2 SQIVND come from the germline V gene (reference sequence). The CDR3 spells CASSIAGQGGTEAFF. The CDR3 nucleotides are TGTGCCAGTAGTATAGCAGGGCAGGGAGGAACTGAAGCTTTCTTT.

The V gene is TRBV19, the J gene TRBJ2-1; TRBD1 aligns across 9 bases. CDR1 is LNHDA and CDR2 is SQIVND in the germline V gene (reference sequence). The V segment lost 5 bases and the J segment 4 bases; nucleotides outside the gene matches: 6. The CDR3 contains 15 residues. The CDR3 loop reads CASSSDRGFYNEQFF. The CDR3 DNA reads TGTGCCAGTAGTTCGGACAGGGGATTTTACAATGAGCAGTTCTTC. Full variable domain (outside the CDR3, taken from reference TRBV19 and TRBJ2-1): DGGITQSPKYLFRKEGQNVTLSCEQNLNHDAMYWYRQDPGQGLRLIYYSQIVNDFQKGDIAEGYSVSREKKESFPLTVTSAQKNPTAFYLCASSSDRGFYNEQFFGPGTRLTVL.